The 25 T cell receptor beta chains reported below all come from one sample, sequenced in a study of T cell responses to AZD1222 COVID-19 vaccine. Using immunoSEQ multiplex PCR, the repertoire was profiled, and TCRdb retains in-frame clones only, with some absent. This sample has approximately 130,000 clones, with roughly nine tenths found just once. The sequenced sample was peripheral blood, obtained 28 days after the second AZD1222 dose. These receptors were collected from an adult who received the AZD1222 COVID-19 vaccine.

The V and J genes are TRBV19 and TRBJ2-7, with 7 bases matching TRBD1. The germline V gene has CDR1 LNHDA and CDR2 SQIVND (reference sequence). The CDR3 has 14 amino acids. The V gene end was trimmed by 6 bases and the J gene end by 1 base; junction bases not matched to a gene: 6. For the CDR3, the DNA is TGTGCCAGTAGGTCCGGGACAGCTTCCTACGAGCAGTACTTC. It codes for CASRSGTASYEQYF.

The V gene is TRBV5-1, the J gene TRBJ1-5; 7 bases fit TRBD1. The CDR3 contains 14 residues. Looked up from germline, CDR1 is SGHRS and CDR2 is YFSETQ. V trimming: 2 bases; J trimming: 6 bases; junction bases outside the gene matches: 5. CDR3 bases: TGCGCCAGCAGCTTCACAGGGGTCGGTCAGCCCCAGCATTTT. It specifies CASSFTGVGQPQHF.

The chain has TRBV5-1 and TRBJ2-1; the match to TRBD2 covers 8 bases. The ends lost 1 base at V and 7 bases at J; junction bases unmatched: 7. From germline, CDR1 is SGHRS and CDR2 YFSETQ. The CDR3 spans 15 residues. The CDR3 DNA follows: TGCGCCAGCAGCTTGTGGAGCGGGGGAGGTAATGAGCAGTTCTTC. This translates into CASSLWSGGGNEQFF.

The chain combines TRBV19 with TRBJ2-7; TRBD1 might be the D (5 bases). Between the trimmed V and J ends, which lost 1 base and 3 bases, there was a span of 13 bases. This CDR3 spans 15 amino acids. Germline lookup yields CDR1 LNHDA and CDR2 SQIVND (reference sequence). CDR3 sequence: CASSIVQVSIYEQYF. As DNA, the CDR3 is TGTGCCAGTAGTATAGTACAGGTCTCAATCTACGAGCAGTACTTC.

The chain is built from TRBV7-2 and TRBJ1-1, with a weak D call TRBD1 (6 bases). V was cut by 5 bases and J by 11 bases, with 18 bases left in between. Looked up from germline, CDR1 is SGHTA and CDR2 is FQGNSA. The CDR3 contains 13 residues. CDR3 protein: CASSPRTVQGAFF. CDR3 DNA sequence: TGTGCCAGCAGCCCCAGGACAGTTCAGGGGGCTTTCTTT.

The V gene is TRBV9, the J gene TRBJ1-2, with D unresolved. Trimming took off 4 bases at V and 4 bases at J, with 20 bases between the two ends. Germline V gene sequence: CDR1 SGDLS, CDR2 YYNGEE. This CDR3 comprises 16 residues. In DNA form, the CDR3 reads TGTGCCAGCAGCCCTTCCGGGTCCACACCCTCCTATGGCTACACCTTC. Translating gives CASSPSGSTPSYGYTF. The full variable domain, its missing parts supplied by reference TRBV9 and TRBJ1-2, is DSGVTQTPKHLITATGQRVTLRCSPRSGDLSVYWYQQSLDQGLQFLIQYYNGEERAKGNILERFSAQQFPDLHSELNLSSLELGDSALYFCASSPSGSTPSYGYTFGSGTRLTVV.

The chain is built from TRBV19 and TRBJ1-1, with TRBD1 as a possible D gene (5 bases). Trimming shortened V by 1 base and J by 6 bases, and 15 bases separated the two germline ends. This CDR3 contains 15 residues. CDR1 is LNHDA, CDR2 SQIVND, per germline (reference sequence). CDR3 DNA: TGTGCCAGTAGTATAGGATCAAGTGGAGGGGCTGAAGCTTTCTTT. Translated: CASSIGSSGGAEAFF.

The rearrangement links TRBV6-5 to TRBJ1-6; D is possibly TRBD1 (5 bases). The CDR3 is 14 amino acids. Germline V gene data show CDR1 as MNHEY and CDR2 as SVGAGI. V dropped 2 bases and J dropped 5 bases, with 7 bases sitting between them. The CDR3 region has the DNA TGTGCCAGCAGTTACGGGGGAGATAATTCACCCCTCCACTTT. Its protein product is CASSYGGDNSPLHF.

V is TRBV15 and J is TRBJ1-1, with 7 bases lining up with TRBD1. The V segment lost 1 base and the J segment 3 bases; nucleotides outside the gene matches: 5. The germline V gene encodes CDR1 LNHNV and CDR2 YYDKDF (reference sequence). This CDR3 region has 15 residues. CDR3: CATSRVRDSYTEAFF. In DNA form, the CDR3 reads TGTGCCACCAGCAGAGTTAGGGACAGTTACACTGAAGCTTTCTTT. Complete variable domain (other parts from reference TRBV15 and TRBJ1-1): DAMVIQNPRYQVTQFGKPVTLSCSQTLNHNVMYWYQQKSSQAPKLLFHYYDKDFNNEADTPDNFQSRRPNTSFCFLDIRSPGLGDTAMYLCATSRVRDSYTEAFFGQGTRLTVV.

V usage is TRBV4-3 and J usage is TRBJ1-3, with 9 bases fitting TRBD1. CDR1 is LGHNA, CDR2 YSLEER, per germline. The CDR3 has 16 amino acids. J gave up 1 base and V 0 bases, and 1 base lay outside the gene matches. CDR3 coding DNA: TGCGCCAGCAGCCAAGAGGGGACAGGGTCTGGAAACACCATATATTTT. It codes for CASSQEGTGSGNTIYF.

The sample holds a few counts of this clone. The chain couples TRBV9 to TRBJ1-2; the D is unclear. The V gene lost 7 bases and the J gene lost 3 bases, with 7 bases spanning the gap. The V gene's germline CDR1 is SGDLS and CDR2 YYNGEE. The CDR3 spans 11 residues. CDR3 sequence reads: CASQRDYGYTF. In DNA, the CDR3 is TGTGCCAGCCAAAGAGACTATGGCTACACCTTC.

The chain couples TRBV19 to TRBJ1-5; 7 bases fit TRBD1. CDR1 is LNHDA, CDR2 SQIVND, per germline (reference sequence). The CDR3 is 14 residues long. The V and J ends lost 6 bases and 4 bases, in that order; junction bases with no gene match: 6. In DNA form, the CDR3 reads TGTGCCAGTAGGGTGGGACAGCTGAATCAGCCCCAGCATTTT. Protein: CASRVGQLNQPQHF.

The chain employs TRBV5-6 and TRBJ1-5; D remains ambiguous. Germline assignment: CDR1 SGHDT and CDR2 YYEEEE. The CDR3 contains 10 residues. Trimming pared 4 bases from V and 8 bases from J, leaving 4 bases between. The chain's CDR3 is CASSPEPQHF. The CDR3 DNA reads TGTGCCAGCAGCCCCGAGCCCCAGCATTTT.

J is TRBJ2-1 and V is TRBV7-2; 9 nucleotides align to TRBD2. Germline CDR1 and CDR2: SGHTA and FQGNSA. This CDR3 spans 15 amino acids. J gave up 3 bases and V 5 bases, and 5 bases lay outside the gene matches. CDR3 nucleotides: TGTGCCAGCAGCCGCGTAGCGGGAGTCTACAATGAGCAGTTCTTC. Its protein is CASSRVAGVYNEQFF.

The rearrangement uses TRBV6-1 and TRBJ2-5, with D unresolved. V lost 2 bases and J 5 bases, leaving 9 bases between the germline ends. The CDR3 is 13 amino acids. CDR1 MNHNS and CDR2 SASEGT come from the germline V gene. As DNA, the CDR3 is TGTGCCAGCAGTGAACAGCTCGGGGAGACCCAGTACTTC. Amino acid sequence: CASSEQLGETQYF.

Only a few counts were recorded for this clone. This chain joins TRBV11-3 and TRBJ2-1; D ambiguous. V was cut by 3 bases and J by 5 bases, with 11 bases left in between. Germline V gene data show CDR1 as SGHNT and CDR2 as YENEEA. CDR3 size: 14 residues. CDR3 nucleotide sequence: TGTGCCAGCAGCTTCGAGGACGGAAACAATGAGCAGTTCTTC. This translates into CASSFEDGNNEQFF.

The V call is TRBV30, the J call TRBJ2-7; D possibly matches TRBD1 or TRBD2 (5 bases each). Germline CDR1 reads GTSNPN; CDR2 reads SVGIG (reference sequence). The CDR3 is 11 amino acids. V gave up 2 bases and J gave up 12 bases, with 14 bases separating them. CDR3 protein: CAWSSTAVTYF. In DNA form, the CDR3 reads TGTGCCTGGAGTTCGACAGCGGTAACGTACTTC.

The chain is built from TRBV4-2 and TRBJ1-2; 7 bases fit TRBD1. The CDR3 has 13 amino acids. J gave up 4 bases and V 3 bases, and 2 bases lay outside the gene matches. The germline gives CDR1 LGHNA, CDR2 YNFKEQ. The CDR3 nucleotides read TGTGCCAGCAGCCAGACAGGGCTCTATGGCTACACCTTC. Protein sequence: CASSQTGLYGYTF.

This chain links TRBV18 with TRBJ1-1; D ambiguous. The CDR3 loop spans 14 amino acids. The ends were cut back, 4 bases at V and 1 base at J, with 10 bases in the middle. The V gene's germline CDR1 is KGHSH and CDR2 LQKENI. DNA of the CDR3: TGTGCCAGCTCACGTATTGACGGGAACACTGAAGCTTTCTTT. This codes for CASSRIDGNTEAFF.

The gene calls are TRBV5-4 and TRBJ1-6, with TRBD1 matching over 8 bases. Germline V gives CDR1 SGHNT, CDR2 YYREEE (reference sequence). V dropped 3 bases and J dropped 8; count of bases not matched to a gene: 7. This CDR3 has 15 residues. CDR3 nucleotide sequence: TGTGCCAGCAGCTATCGGCAGGGGGCTGATTCACCCCTCCACTTT. It specifies CASSYRQGADSPLHF. The variable domain in full, with the rest retrieved from reference TRBV5-4 and TRBJ1-6, is ETGVTQSPTHLIKTRGQQVTLRCSSQSGHNTVSWYQQALGQGPQFIFQYYREEENGRGNFPPRFSGLQFPNYSSELNVNALELDDSALYLCASSYRQGADSPLHFGNGTRLTVT.

This clone was detected only a few times. V is TRBV27 and J is TRBJ2-1; the match to TRBD2 covers 12 bases. This CDR3 is built from 19 residues. The trim removed 3 bases at V and 2 bases at J, leaving 11 bases unmatched. The germline CDR1 and CDR2 sequences are MNHEY and SMNVEV (reference sequence). CDR3 protein: CASSFPHRLAGETYNEQFF. The CDR3 region has the DNA TGTGCCAGCAGTTTCCCACATCGACTAGCGGGAGAAACCTACAATGAGCAGTTCTTC.

V is TRBV6-5 and J is TRBJ1-1; unclear D gene. CDR1 MNHEY and CDR2 SVGAGI come from the germline V gene. Deletions cut 4 bases from V and 0 bases from J, with 9 bases between. The CDR3 extends over 14 amino acids. The CDR3 sequence: CASSFDTLNTEAFF. The CDR3 DNA sequence: TGTGCCAGCAGTTTCGACACCTTGAACACTGAAGCTTTCTTT.

The rearrangement links TRBV13 to TRBJ1-2; D is perhaps TRBD1 (5 bases). The germline V gene encodes CDR1 PRHDT and CDR2 FYEKMQ (reference sequence). V lost 0 bases and J 4 bases, leaving 9 bases between the germline ends. This CDR3 comprises 14 residues. CDR3 sequence: CASSLGQGVYGYTF. The CDR3, as DNA: TGTGCCAGCAGCTTAGGTCAGGGTGTCTATGGCTACACCTTC.

This clone was seen only a few times. The chain joins TRBV7-9 to TRBJ2-7, with TRBD2 matching 11 bases. There are 15 residues in the CDR3. Unmatched junction bases numbered 9, after V lost 5 bases and J lost 6 bases. Germline CDR1 SEHNR, CDR2 FQNEAQ (reference sequence). The CDR3 DNA sequence: TGTGCCAGCAGCCCCCTAGCGGGAGGTGGGTTCGAGCAGTACTTC. It is translated as CASSPLAGGGFEQYF.

V is TRBV19 and J is TRBJ1-2; weak D call: TRBD1 (5 bases). CDR1 is LNHDA and CDR2 is SQIVND in the germline V gene (reference sequence). V gave up 6 bases and J gave up 2 bases, with 16 bases separating them. This CDR3 has 15 amino acids. In DNA form, the CDR3 reads TGTGCCAGTAGCGAAGGGTGGGGCTGGAACTATGGCTACACCTTC. As protein: CASSEGWGWNYGYTF. Combining the CDR3 with reference TRBV19 and TRBJ1-2 gives the whole variable domain DGGITQSPKYLFRKEGQNVTLSCEQNLNHDAMYWYRQDPGQGLRLIYYSQIVNDFQKGDIAEGYSVSREKKESFPLTVTSAQKNPTAFYLCASSEGWGWNYGYTFGSGTRLTVV.